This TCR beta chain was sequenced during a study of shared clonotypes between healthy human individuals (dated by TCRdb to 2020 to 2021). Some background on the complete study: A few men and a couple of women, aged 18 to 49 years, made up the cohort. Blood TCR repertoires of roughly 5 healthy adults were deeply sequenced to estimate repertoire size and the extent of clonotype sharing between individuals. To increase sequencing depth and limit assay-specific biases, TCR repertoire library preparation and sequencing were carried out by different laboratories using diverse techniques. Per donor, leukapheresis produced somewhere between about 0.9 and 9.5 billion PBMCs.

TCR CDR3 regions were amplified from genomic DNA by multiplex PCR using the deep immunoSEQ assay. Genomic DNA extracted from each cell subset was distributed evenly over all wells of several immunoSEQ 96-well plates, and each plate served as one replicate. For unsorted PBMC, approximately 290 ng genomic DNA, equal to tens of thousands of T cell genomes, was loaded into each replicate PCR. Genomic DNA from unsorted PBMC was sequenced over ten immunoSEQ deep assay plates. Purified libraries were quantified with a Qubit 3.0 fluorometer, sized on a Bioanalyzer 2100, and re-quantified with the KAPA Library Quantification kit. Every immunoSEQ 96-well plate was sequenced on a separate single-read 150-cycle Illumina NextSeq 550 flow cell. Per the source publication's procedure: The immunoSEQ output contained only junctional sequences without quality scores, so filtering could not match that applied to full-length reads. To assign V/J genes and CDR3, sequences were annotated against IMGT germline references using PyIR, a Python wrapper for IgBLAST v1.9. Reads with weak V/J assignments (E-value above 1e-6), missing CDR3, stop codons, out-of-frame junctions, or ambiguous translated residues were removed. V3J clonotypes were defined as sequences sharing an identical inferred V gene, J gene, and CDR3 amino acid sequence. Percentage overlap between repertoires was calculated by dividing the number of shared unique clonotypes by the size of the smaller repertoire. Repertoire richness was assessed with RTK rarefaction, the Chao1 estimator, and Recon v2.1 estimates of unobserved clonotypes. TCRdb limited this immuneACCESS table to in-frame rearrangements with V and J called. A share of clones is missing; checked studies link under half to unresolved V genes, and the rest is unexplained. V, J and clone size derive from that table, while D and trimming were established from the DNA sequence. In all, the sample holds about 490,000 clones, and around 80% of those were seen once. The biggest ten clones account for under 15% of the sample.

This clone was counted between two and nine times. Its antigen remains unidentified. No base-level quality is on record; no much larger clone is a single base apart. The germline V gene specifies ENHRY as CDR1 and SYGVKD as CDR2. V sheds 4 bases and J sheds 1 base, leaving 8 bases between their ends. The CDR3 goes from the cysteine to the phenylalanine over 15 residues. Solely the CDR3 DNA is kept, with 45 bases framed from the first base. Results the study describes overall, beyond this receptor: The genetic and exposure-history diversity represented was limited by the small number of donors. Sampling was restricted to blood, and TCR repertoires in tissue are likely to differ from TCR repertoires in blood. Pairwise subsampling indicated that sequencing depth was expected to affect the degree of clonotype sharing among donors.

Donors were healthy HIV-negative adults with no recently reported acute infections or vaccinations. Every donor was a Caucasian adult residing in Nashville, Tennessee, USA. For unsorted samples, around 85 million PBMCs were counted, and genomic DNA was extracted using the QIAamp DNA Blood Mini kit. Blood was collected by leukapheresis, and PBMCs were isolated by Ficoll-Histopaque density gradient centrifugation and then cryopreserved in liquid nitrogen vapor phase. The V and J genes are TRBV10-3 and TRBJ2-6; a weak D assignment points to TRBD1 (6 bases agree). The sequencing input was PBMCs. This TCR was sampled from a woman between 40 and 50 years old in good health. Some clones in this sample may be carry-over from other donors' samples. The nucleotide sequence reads TGTGCCATCAGTGGGACAGTGTCTGGGGCCAACGTCCTGACTTTC. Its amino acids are CAISGTVSGANVLTF.